The T cell receptor (beta chain) under discussion was sequenced for a study of long-term antiretroviral therapy in people with HIV. Regarding the study as a whole: Unavailable data included ART adherence, viral resistance and therapy changes (switches in treatment). HIV repertoires covered narrower CDR3 length ranges than controls did.

A v3.0 immunoSEQ assay was performed at survey level. Per-sample sequencing targets were about 40,000-55,000 T-cell genomes. The assay was immunoSEQ multiplex PCR, and TCRdb's table has in-frame clones only and misses some. The profile shows tens of thousands of clones, 65% to 90% of them singletons. This CDR3 has 11 residues. V was pared by 7 bases and J by 13 bases, with 13 bases between. Germline loops: CDR1 SGHVS, CDR2 FQNEAQ. A word on this clone: The antigen is unknown.

The TCR sequence derives from a young man with HIV. Sample: unsorted PBMCs, taken about 3.5 years after starting antiretroviral therapy. This rearrangement joins TRBV7-8 to TRBJ2-2; D is undetermined. The CDR3 is CASTPTVGLFF. CDR3 in DNA: TGTGCCAGCACCCCCACCGTCGGGCTGTTTTTT.